The present TCR beta chain was sequenced within a study of identical twins. Points from the study as a whole: Sequences that were out-of-frame, alpha and twin-shared displayed an excess of low generation probability. Zero-insertion results could be subject to partial confounding by invariant MAIT and iNKT cells.

V lost 6 bases to trimming and J lost 12 bases, with 12 bases between them. The CDR3 spans 11 residues. Germline V gene lookup returns CDR1 MNHEY and CDR2 SMNVEV (reference sequence). TCRdb reprocessed the 5' RACE reads with MiXCR, giving one entry per CDR3 protein. Among around 250,000 distinct CDR3 sequences listed, about 8.3% were seen once. This clonotype was seen more than once but under ten times. Its antigen is still unknown. These data were also filed under a second study, of yellow fever vaccine responses in identical twins. That publication notes: It has been reported that, in twins, the vaccine T cell response seemed partly convergent and partly personalized.

Sequenced: CD8+ T cells sorted from blood. The chain carries TRBV27 and TRBJ2-1; the D is unclear. The receptor's source is a woman between 18 and 29 years old in good health. CDR3 nucleotide sequence: TGTGCCAGCAGCTCCGACTCGGCGCAGTTCTTC. Amino acids: CASSSDSAQFF.